Below, 15 T cell receptor beta chains from the same sample are listed, as sequenced in a study of T-cell memory formation after mild COVID-19. TCRdb fed the 5' RACE reads into MiXCR, producing one record per CDR3 protein. The sample has some 350,000 distinct CDR3 sequences; about 15% are singletons. Material: PBMCs or a T cell subset sorted from them (not recorded which). These receptors came from a man younger than 35 who had mild COVID-19 (a few samples of this study predate the infection). Cell type and time point are not known.

The table lists this clonotype with a few counts. V and J are TRBV3-1 and TRBJ2-4; D remains ambiguous. The V end lost 0 bases, the J end lost 8 bases, and 14 bases lay between the germline ends. This CDR3 has 15 amino acids. Germline assignment: CDR1 LGHDT and CDR2 YNNKEL (reference sequence). The CDR3 nucleotides read TGTGCCAGCAGCCAAGATCTCGGCAGTTGGGACATTCAGTACTTC. It encodes CASSQDLGSWDIQYF. The full variable domain, rest sourced from reference TRBV3-1 and TRBJ2-4, is DTAVSQTPKYLVTQMGNDKSIKCEQNLGHDTMYWYKQDSKKFLKIMFSYNNKELIINETVPNRFSPKSPDKAHLNLHINSLELGDSAVYFCASSQDLGSWDIQYFGAGTRLSVL.

This clonotype occurred a few times. V and J are TRBV12-3 or TRBV12-4 and TRBJ1-5; possible D gene TRBD1, 5 bases. The CDR3 is 14 amino acids. Trimming left V 0 bases short and J 7 bases short, with 10 bases between. The DNA for the CDR3 is TGTGCCAGCAGTTTAGCGACAGATCAGCAGCCCCAGCATTTT. Its protein product is CASSLATDQQPQHF.

This clonotype was seen ten or more times. The gene calls are TRBV5-1 and TRBJ1-4, with D unresolved. This CDR3 is 14 amino acids long. From germline, CDR1 is SGHRS and CDR2 YFSETQ. The germline V and J ends were trimmed by 0 bases and 3 bases, with 6 bases remaining between them. The CDR3 nucleotides read TGCGCCAGCAGCTTGGAGGCGTCTAATGAAAAACTGTTTTTT. Its translation: CASSLEASNEKLFF. Combining the CDR3 with reference TRBV5-1 and TRBJ1-4 gives the whole variable domain KAGVTQTPRYLIKTRGQQVTLSCSPISGHRSVSWYQQTPGQGLQFLFEYFSETQRNKGNFPGRFSGRQFSNSRSEMNVSTLELGDSALYLCASSLEASNEKLFFGSGTQLSVL.

This sequence joins TRBV18 and TRBJ1-2; D is uncertain. The CDR3 length is 12 residues. V was pared by 3 bases and J by 7 bases, with 9 bases between. Germline lookup yields CDR1 KGHSH and CDR2 LQKENI. The CDR3, as DNA: TGTGCCAGCTCACCGAGTGGACGTGGCTACACCTTC. Its protein product is CASSPSGRGYTF.

In its sample, this clonotype was seen a few times. The rearrangement links TRBV20-1 to TRBJ2-5, with 11 bases matching TRBD2. This CDR3 is 14 amino acids long. Germline V CDR1 and CDR2: DFQATT, SNEGSKA (reference sequence). V dropped 2 bases and J dropped 3; count of bases not matched to a gene: 2. This CDR3 reads CSARLLAGEETQYF. CDR3 nucleotides: TGCAGTGCTAGACTACTAGCGGGGGAAGAGACCCAGTACTTC.

This clonotype was seen only a few times. The chain uses TRBV6-1 and TRBJ1-2; TRBD1 matches at 9 bases. V dropped 7 bases and J dropped 7; count of bases not matched to a gene: 13. CDR1 and CDR2 (germline): MNHNS, SASEGT. The CDR3 is 15 residues long. CDR3 nucleotide sequence: TGTGCCAGCATGAAGCCGTTCGGGACAGGGTTTGGCTACACCTTC. Translation: CASMKPFGTGFGYTF.

The chain uses TRBV7-9 and TRBJ2-4, with a weak D call TRBD1 (5 bases). This CDR3 comprises 15 residues. V was shortened by 2 bases and J by 8 bases, with 16 bases between the two germline ends. Looked up from germline, CDR1 is SEHNR and CDR2 is FQNEAQ (reference sequence). The CDR3 DNA reads as TGTGCCAGCAGCTTATATCAGGGAATTGGCGACATTCAGTACTTC. Translating gives CASSLYQGIGDIQYF.

Comment on this clonotype: One end of the junction is discordant with germline, which a read error may explain. J is TRBJ1-6 and V is TRBV12-3 or TRBV12-4, with no clear D. This CDR3 region has 18 residues. The CDR3 sequence: CASSLGPSLGSYNSPLNF. The CDR3 DNA follows: TGTGCCAGCAGTTTAGGCCCCAGCCTTGGGAGCTATAATTCACCCCTCAACTTT.

V usage is TRBV29-1 and J usage is TRBJ2-3, with D tentatively TRBD2 (6 bases). Per germline, CDR1 SQVTM and CDR2 ANQGSEA. V was pared by 8 bases and J by 2 bases, with 11 bases between. CDR3 length: 12 residues. The DNA for the CDR3 is TGCAGCAACGGGGGTTCCACAGATACGCAGTATTTT. Protein: CSNGGSTDTQYF.

This chain uses TRBV7-7 with TRBJ2-5; 10 positions agree with TRBD2. Germline V gene lookup returns CDR1 SSHAT and CDR2 FNYEAQ (reference sequence). V lost 4 bases, J lost 2 bases, and 7 bases stayed unmatched. The CDR3 has 16 residues. The DNA for the CDR3 is TGTGCCAGCAGCTCCTACACTAGCGGGGCGCAAGAGACCCAGTACTTC. Amino acids: CASSSYTSGAQETQYF.

In this sample, this clonotype turned up a few times. The rearrangement links TRBV5-1 to TRBJ2-5; 8 nucleotides line up with TRBD1. The CDR3 consists of 14 residues. CDR1 and CDR2 from the germline V gene are SGHRS and YFSETQ. The junction had 5 bases not matched to a gene; V was cut back by 3 bases and J by 4 bases. The CDR3 bases are TGCGCCAGCAGCTCCTCCGGGACAGGAGAGACCCAGTACTTC. Its translation is CASSSSGTGETQYF.

V gene TRBV5-1 combines with J gene TRBJ2-3, with 9 nucleotides matching TRBD1. V shed 5 bases, J shed 4 bases, and the junction held 2 bases outside the gene matches. The CDR3 length is 13 residues. The germline V gene has CDR1 SGHRS and CDR2 YFSETQ. The CDR3 reads CASRQGAADTQYF. The DNA for the CDR3 is TGCGCCAGCAGACAGGGGGCAGCAGATACGCAGTATTTT.

In this sample, this clonotype turned up a few times. V usage is TRBV4-1 and J usage is TRBJ2-1, with no clear D. Germline CDR1 MGHRA, CDR2 YSYEKL. Trimming stripped 0 bases from V and 2 bases from J, with 8 bases between. The CDR3 has 15 amino acids. The CDR3 sequence: CASSQDTVAYNEQFF. Here the CDR3 DNA reads TGCGCCAGCAGCCAAGATACGGTAGCCTACAATGAGCAGTTCTTC.

This chain uses TRBV7-3 with TRBJ1-3, with D hard to call. Germline V CDR1 and CDR2: SGHTA, FQGTGA. This CDR3 is built from 13 residues. Trimming removed 2 bases at V and 8 bases at J, with 10 bases between. The CDR3 protein is CASSLVDGDTIYF. The CDR3 bases are TGTGCCAGCAGCTTAGTAGACGGGGACACCATATATTTT.

The rearrangement joins TRBV7-2 to TRBJ2-7, with 7 bases identical to TRBD1. V was clipped by 1 base and J by 5 bases; unmatched bases: 2. Germline CDR1 SGHTA, CDR2 FQGNSA. The CDR3 loop spans 13 amino acids. The CDR3 DNA sequence: TGTGCCAGCAGCTTAGGCAGGGGGAACGAGCAGTACGTC. This translates into CASSLGRGNEQYV.